The clone carrying this T cell receptor beta chain was recorded a few times. No antigen is known for it. There are 12 residues in the CDR3. Trimming cost V 8 bases and J 2 bases, with 9 bases left between them. Germline V gene sequence: CDR1 SNHLY, CDR2 FYNNEI. The data stem from a study of shared clonotypes between healthy human individuals. Study background: The study used three CD4 naive, three CD4 memory, two CD8 naive and one CD8 memory plate per donor.

Study outcomes and limitations: Sharing across four donors was seen in around 5.1% of naive CD4 clonotypes. Only a few donors were included, so the genetic and exposure-history diversity represented was limited.

Each subset's genomic DNA was shared equally among a number of immunoSEQ plates. Produced via immunoSEQ multiplex PCR; TCRdb's table is partial and in-frame only. The sample holds roughly 2.2 million clones, around 90% seen once. The sequence derives from a man between 18 and 29 years old in good health. Some clones in this sample may be carry-over from other donors' samples. The J gene is TRBJ1-1, the V gene TRBV2; D gene uncertain. Sequencing was carried out using naive CD4+ T cells from PBMCs. Regarding subset: CD45RA+ positively selected. CDR3 nucleotide sequence: TGTGCCAGCGAGCAGATCAACACTGAAGCTTTCTTT. Translating it yields CASEQINTEAFF. The full variable domain, completed using reference TRBV2 and TRBJ1-1, is EPEVTQTPSHQVTQMGQEVILRCVPISNHLYFYWYRQILGQKVEFLVSFYNNEISEKSEIFDDQFSVERPDGSNFTLKIRSTKLEDSAMYFCASEQINTEAFFGQGTRLTVV.